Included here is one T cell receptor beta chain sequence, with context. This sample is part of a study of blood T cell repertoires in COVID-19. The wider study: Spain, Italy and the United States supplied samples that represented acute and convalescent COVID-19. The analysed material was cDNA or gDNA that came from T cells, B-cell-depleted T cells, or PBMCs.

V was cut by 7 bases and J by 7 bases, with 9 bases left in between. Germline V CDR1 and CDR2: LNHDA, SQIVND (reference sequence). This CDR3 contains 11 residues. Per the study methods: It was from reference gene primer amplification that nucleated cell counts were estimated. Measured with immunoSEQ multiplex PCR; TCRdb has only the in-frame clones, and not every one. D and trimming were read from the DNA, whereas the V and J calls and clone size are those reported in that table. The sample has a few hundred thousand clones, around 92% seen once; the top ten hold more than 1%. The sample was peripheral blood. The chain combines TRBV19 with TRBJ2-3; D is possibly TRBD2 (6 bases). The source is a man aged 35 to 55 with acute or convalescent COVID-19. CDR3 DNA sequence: TGTGCCAGTACCGCGGGGAATACGCAGTATTTT. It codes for CASTAGNTQYF.